These 18 T cell receptor beta chains came from one sample sequenced in a study of cytomegalovirus exposure and HLA in healthy donors. The study ran its PCR with 60 Vbeta and 13 Jbeta primers. Some clones are missing from TCRdb's copy, which holds only in-frame ones; the method was immunoSEQ multiplex PCR. Among tens of thousands of clones listed, 65% to 80% were seen once. The specimen was PBMCs. The receptors come from a man aged 25 to 40 in good health and CMV-seronegative.

This clone showed up just once. The rearrangement joins TRBV7-2 to TRBJ1-5; D is perhaps TRBD1 (6 bases). Looked up from germline, CDR1 is SGHTA and CDR2 is FQGNSA. The germline V and J ends were trimmed by 4 bases and 7 bases, with 11 bases remaining between them. This CDR3 is 13 amino acids long. CDR3 DNA: TGTGCCAGCAGCTCCCAACAGGGCCAGCCCCAGCATTTT. This sequence encodes CASSSQQGQPQHF.

V usage is TRBV4-3 and J usage is TRBJ1-5, with D unresolved. CDR3 length: 14 amino acids. CDR1 LGHNA and CDR2 YSLEER come from the germline V gene. V was trimmed by 0 bases and J by 4 bases, leaving 7 bases between them. CDR3 residues: CASSQDTVNQPQHF. The CDR3 bases are TGCGCCAGCAGCCAAGATACTGTGAATCAGCCCCAGCATTTT.

The rearrangement links TRBV19 to TRBJ1-5, with D uncertain. The CDR3 runs 16 residues. CDR1 is LNHDA and CDR2 is SQIVND in the germline V gene (reference sequence). V was clipped by 1 base and J by 5 bases, with 15 bases between them. Here the CDR3 reads CASSIARSGMDQPQHF. DNA of the CDR3: TGTGCCAGTAGTATAGCCCGTTCGGGGATGGATCAGCCCCAGCATTTT.

The chain combines TRBV7-8 with TRBJ1-1; D is unclear. The length of the CDR3 is 15 residues. Germline CDR1 is SGHVS and CDR2 is FQNEAQ. V dropped 0 bases and J dropped 4 bases, with 12 bases sitting between them. CDR3 amino acids: CASSLASQWATEAFF. CDR3 in DNA: TGTGCCAGCAGCTTAGCGTCCCAATGGGCCACTGAAGCTTTCTTT. Supplemented by reference TRBV7-8 and TRBJ1-1, the full variable domain reads GAGVSQSPRYKVAKRGQDVALRCDPISGHVSLFWYQQALGQGPEFLTYFQNEAQLDKSGLPSDRFFAERPEGSVSTLKIQRTQQEDSAVYLCASSLASQWATEAFFGQGTRLTVV.

The chain recombines TRBV5-4 with TRBJ1-2; 7 bases agree with TRBD1. Looked up from germline, CDR1 is SGHNT and CDR2 is YYREEE (reference sequence). The CDR3 spans 15 residues. The junction had 6 bases not matched to a gene; V was cut back by 3 bases and J by 1 base. The DNA for the CDR3 is TGTGCCAGCAGCTCCTCCGGGACAGTTAACTATGGCTACACCTTC. Its protein product is CASSSSGTVNYGYTF.

The chain links TRBV27 to TRBJ2-6; possibly TRBD2 for D (7 bases). The CDR3 is made up of 15 amino acids. Germline V lookup: CDR1 MNHEY, CDR2 SMNVEV (reference sequence). The V gene lost 7 bases and the J gene lost 0 bases, with 10 bases spanning the gap. CDR3 sequence (DNA): TGTGCCAGCAAGGGGGACTACTCTGGGGCCAACGTCCTGACTTTC. Amino acids: CASKGDYSGANVLTF.

The rearrangement links TRBV9 to TRBJ2-7; D perhaps matches TRBD1 (5 bases). Per the germline V gene, CDR1 is SGDLS and CDR2 is YYNGEE. V dropped 0 bases and J dropped 7 bases, with 11 bases sitting between them. The length of the CDR3 is 13 residues. DNA of the CDR3: TGTGCCAGCAGCGTAGAGGCAGGGCGGGAGCAGTACTTC. Translation gives CASSVEAGREQYF.

Here the CDR3 DNA reads TGTGCCAGCAGTGAAGACGTCAGGGGACCTGGTTTGGAGCAGTACTTC. Residues: CASSEDVRGPGLEQYF. The gene calls are TRBV6-1 and TRBJ2-7, with D possibly matching TRBD1 (6 bases). The germline V gene encodes CDR1 MNHNS and CDR2 SASEGT. This CDR3 contains 16 residues. V was cut by 1 base and J by 7 bases, with 20 bases left in between.

The J gene is TRBJ1-2, the V gene TRBV6-5, with D uncertain. The CDR3 covers 13 residues. Trimming left V 6 bases short and J 3 bases short, with 11 bases between. Germline CDR1 reads MNHEY; CDR2 reads SVGAGI. This CDR3 is CASSLPGDYGYTF. In nucleotides, the CDR3 is TGTGCCAGCAGCTTGCCGGGAGACTATGGCTACACCTTC.

CDR3 in DNA: TGTGCCAGCAGTTTTGGGTCAAGCGATGGCTACACCTTC. This codes for CASSFGSSDGYTF. This rearrangement joins TRBV27 to TRBJ1-2; D gene unclear. The CDR3 totals 13 residues. Between the trimmed V and J ends, which lost 3 bases and 6 bases, there was a span of 11 bases. From germline, CDR1 is MNHEY and CDR2 SMNVEV (reference sequence).

This sequence joins TRBV10-3 and TRBJ1-4; 8 positions agree with TRBD1. The CDR3 is 16 residues long. J lost 6 bases, V lost 3 bases, and 9 bases had no gene match. Germline assignment: CDR1 ENHRY and CDR2 SYGVKD. This chain's CDR3 is CAISDPPGGADEKLFF. CDR3 bases: TGTGCCATCAGTGACCCTCCAGGGGGCGCAGATGAAAAACTGTTTTTT.

This clone was seen a handful of times. The V gene is TRBV6-1, the J gene TRBJ1-6, with a weak D call TRBD1 (5 bases). The length of the CDR3 is 13 residues. V shed 8 bases and J shed 10 bases, with 15 bases lying between them. Germline assignment: CDR1 MNHNS and CDR2 SASEGT. The CDR3 sequence is CASESWGGSPLHF. The CDR3 nucleotides read TGTGCCAGCGAATCTTGGGGCGGCTCACCCCTCCACTTT.

This sequence joins TRBV9 and TRBJ1-1; TRBD1 matches 7 bases. The length of the CDR3 is 15 residues. Germline V gene sequence: CDR1 SGDLS, CDR2 YYNGEE. V shed 5 bases and J 1 base; nucleotides not matched to a gene: 8. CDR3 residues: CASSPDAGGNTEAFF. The CDR3 DNA sequence: TGTGCCAGCAGTCCTGATGCAGGGGGGAACACTGAAGCTTTCTTT.

There are a few counts of this clone. The chain uses TRBV27 and TRBJ2-7; 8 positions match TRBD1. The CDR3 totals 14 residues. CDR1 is MNHEY and CDR2 is SMNVEV in the germline V gene (reference sequence). Losses at the gene ends were 5 bases for V and 2 bases for J; bases not matched to a gene: 5. The CDR3 loop is CASSPQGATYEQYF. As DNA, the CDR3 is TGTGCCAGCAGTCCTCAGGGGGCGACCTACGAGCAGTACTTC.

The rearrangement uses TRBV9 and TRBJ2-2; D possibly corresponds to TRBD1 (6 bases). Germline CDR1 and CDR2: SGDLS and YYNGEE. Deletions cut 0 bases from V and 3 bases from J, with 9 bases between. The CDR3 has 15 amino acids. The CDR3 DNA reads as TGTGCCAGCAGCGTAGAACAGGGTGACACCGGGGAGCTGTTTTTT. This gives the protein CASSVEQGDTGELFF.

In this sample, this clone turned up once. The chain is built from TRBV27 and TRBJ2-7, with TRBD1 identical over 8 bases. The CDR3 is 14 amino acids. The germline V gene has CDR1 MNHEY and CDR2 SMNVEV (reference sequence). V lost 2 bases and J lost 6; bases outside the gene matches: 6. CDR3 loop: CASSLRPGQAEQYF. CDR3 DNA: TGTGCCAGCAGTTTAAGGCCGGGACAGGCCGAGCAGTACTTC.

This clone occurred once. This chain joins TRBV9 and TRBJ1-2, with 7 bases matching TRBD1. The CDR3 has 15 amino acids. Trimming cost V 4 bases and J 0 bases; bases outside gene matches: 6. Germline V CDR1 and CDR2: SGDLS, YYNGEE. The CDR3 spells CASSPRDSTNYGYTF. The CDR3 nucleotides read TGTGCCAGCAGCCCGCGGGACAGCACTAACTATGGCTACACCTTC.

The chain has TRBV5-1 and TRBJ2-6, with TRBD1 as a possible D gene (6 bases). The germline V and J ends were trimmed by 0 bases and 3 bases, with 7 bases remaining between them. The length of the CDR3 is 15 residues. CDR1 and CDR2 (germline): SGHRS, YFSETQ. CDR3 protein: CASSLAGVGANVLTF. CDR3 nucleotides: TGCGCCAGCAGCTTGGCAGGGGTTGGGGCCAACGTCCTGACTTTC. Complete variable domain (other parts from reference TRBV5-1 and TRBJ2-6): KAGVTQTPRYLIKTRGQQVTLSCSPISGHRSVSWYQQTPGQGLQFLFEYFSETQRNKGNFPGRFSGRQFSNSRSEMNVSTLELGDSALYLCASSLAGVGANVLTFGAGSRLTVL.